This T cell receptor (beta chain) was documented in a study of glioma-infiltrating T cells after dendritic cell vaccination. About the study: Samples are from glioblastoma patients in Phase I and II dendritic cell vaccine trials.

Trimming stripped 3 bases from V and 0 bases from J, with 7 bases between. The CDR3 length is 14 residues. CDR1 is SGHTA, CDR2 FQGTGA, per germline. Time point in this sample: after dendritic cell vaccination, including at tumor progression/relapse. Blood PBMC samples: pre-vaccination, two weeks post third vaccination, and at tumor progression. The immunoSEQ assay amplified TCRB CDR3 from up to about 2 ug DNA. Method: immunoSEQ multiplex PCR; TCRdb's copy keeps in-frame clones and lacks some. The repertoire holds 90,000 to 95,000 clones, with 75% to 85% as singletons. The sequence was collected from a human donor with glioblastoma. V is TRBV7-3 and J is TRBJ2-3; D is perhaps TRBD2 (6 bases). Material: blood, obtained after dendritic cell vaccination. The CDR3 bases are TGTGCCAGCAGCTTCCGGGGGAGCACAGATACGCAGTATTTT. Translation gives CASSFRGSTDTQYF.